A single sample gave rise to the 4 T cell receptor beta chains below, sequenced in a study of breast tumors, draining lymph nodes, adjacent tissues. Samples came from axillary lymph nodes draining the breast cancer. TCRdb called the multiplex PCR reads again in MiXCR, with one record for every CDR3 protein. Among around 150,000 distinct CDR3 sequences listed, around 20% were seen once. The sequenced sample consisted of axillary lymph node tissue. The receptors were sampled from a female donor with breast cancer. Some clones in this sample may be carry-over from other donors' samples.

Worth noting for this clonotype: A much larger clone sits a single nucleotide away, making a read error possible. In DNA, the CDR3 is TGTGCCAGCAGCTTGGGACAGACTGGCACAGATACGCAGTATTTT. Translation gives CASSLGQTGTDTQYF. This chain uses TRBV5-6 with TRBJ2-3, with TRBD1 as a possible D gene (5 bases). This CDR3 contains 15 residues. Deletions cut 0 bases from V and 1 base from J, with 9 bases between. From germline, CDR1 is SGHDT and CDR2 YYEEEE.

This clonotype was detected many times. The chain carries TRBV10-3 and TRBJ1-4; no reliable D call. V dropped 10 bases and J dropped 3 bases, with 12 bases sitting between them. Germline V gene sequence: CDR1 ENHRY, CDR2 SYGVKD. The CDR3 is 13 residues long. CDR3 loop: CATSPRANEKLFF. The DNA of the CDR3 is TGTGCCACCTCCCCGAGGGCTAATGAAAAACTGTTTTTT.

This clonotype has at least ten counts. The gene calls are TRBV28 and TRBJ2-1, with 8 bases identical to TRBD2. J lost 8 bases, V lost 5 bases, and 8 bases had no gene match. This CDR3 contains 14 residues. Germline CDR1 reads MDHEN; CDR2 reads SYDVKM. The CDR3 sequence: CASSGGGGRDEQFF. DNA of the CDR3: TGTGCCAGCAGTGGGGGCGGGGGGCGCGATGAGCAGTTCTTC.

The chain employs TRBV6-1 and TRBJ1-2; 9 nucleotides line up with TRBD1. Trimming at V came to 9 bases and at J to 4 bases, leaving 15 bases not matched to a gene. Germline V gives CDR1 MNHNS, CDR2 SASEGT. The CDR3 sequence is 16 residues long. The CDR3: CASGPDLGTGSYGYTF. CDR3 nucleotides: TGTGCCAGTGGGCCCGACCTGGGGACAGGGAGCTATGGCTACACCTTC.